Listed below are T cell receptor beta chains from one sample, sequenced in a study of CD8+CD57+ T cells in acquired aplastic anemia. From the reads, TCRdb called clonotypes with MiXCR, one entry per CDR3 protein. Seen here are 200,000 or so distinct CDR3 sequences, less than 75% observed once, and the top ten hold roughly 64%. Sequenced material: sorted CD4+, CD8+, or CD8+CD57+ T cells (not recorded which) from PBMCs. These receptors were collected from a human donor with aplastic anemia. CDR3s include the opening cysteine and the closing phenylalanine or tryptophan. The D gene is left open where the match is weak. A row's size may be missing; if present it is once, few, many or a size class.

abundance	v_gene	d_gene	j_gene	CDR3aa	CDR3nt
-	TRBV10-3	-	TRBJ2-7	CAISAGEGEQYF	TGTGCCATCAGTGCGGGAGAAGGCGAGCAGTACTTC
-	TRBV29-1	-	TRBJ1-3	CSVFPGLGNTIYF	TGCAGCGTTTTTCCGGGACTCGGAAACACCATATATTTT
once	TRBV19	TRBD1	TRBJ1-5	CASSPGQVDGEPQHF	TGTGCCAGTAGCCCGGGACAGGTCGACGGTGAGCCCCAGCATTTT
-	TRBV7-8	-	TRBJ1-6	CASSLSPNRNINSPLHF	TGTGCCAGCAGCTTGTCGCCGAACAGGAACATCAATTCACCCCTCCACTTT
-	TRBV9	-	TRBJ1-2	CASSVEAWGYTF	TGTGCCAGCAGCGTAGAGGCCTGGGGCTACACCTTC
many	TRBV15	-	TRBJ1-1	CATSRVRNTEAFF	TGTGCCACCAGCAGAGTAAGAAACACTGAAGCTTTCTTT
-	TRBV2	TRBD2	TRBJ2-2	CASSETSGTTGELFF	TGTGCCAGCAGTGAGACTAGCGGAACTACCGGGGAGCTGTTTTTT
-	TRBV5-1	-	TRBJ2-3	CASSLGLVGTDTQYF	TGCGCCAGCAGCTTGGGCTTGGTGGGGACAGATACGCAGTATTTT
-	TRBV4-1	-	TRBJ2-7	CASSRAQGRNYEQYF	TGCGCCAGCAGCCGCGCGCAGGGGCGAAACTACGAGCAGTACTTC
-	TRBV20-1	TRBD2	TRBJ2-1	CSARDRTSGSYEQFF	TGCAGTGCTAGAGATCGGACTAGCGGGTCCTACGAGCAGTTCTTC